A single sample is the source of the 15 T cell receptor beta chains below, sequenced in a study of shared clonotypes between healthy human individuals. Naive CD8 isolation took CD45RO-negative cells positively selected for CCR7 and excluded terminally differentiated effector memory CD45RA+ cells. Data came from immunoSEQ multiplex PCR; TCRdb stores just in-frame clones and leaves some out. The sample gives almost 700,000 clones, roughly 94% of which show up once; nearly 25% is in the top ten. Sequencing input: naive CD8+ T cells sorted from blood. These receptors came from a man aged 25-45 years in good health.

This clone was seen just once. CDR3 in amino acids: CASSLGQGDTYGYTF. In DNA, the CDR3 is TGTGCCAGCAGCTTGGGACAGGGGGACACCTATGGCTACACCTTC. The rearrangement uses TRBV5-5 and TRBJ1-2, with 9 bases matching TRBD1. Germline V gene lookup returns CDR1 SGHKS and CDR2 YYEKEE (reference sequence). The V and J ends lost 0 bases and 4 bases, in that order; junction bases with no gene match: 4. This CDR3 has 15 amino acids.

The CDR3 loop is CASSGDRGEQFF. CDR3 coding DNA: TGTGCCAGCAGCGGGGACAGGGGGGAGCAGTTCTTC. V gene TRBV9 combines with J gene TRBJ2-1; 11 nucleotides align to TRBD1. Germline values: CDR1 SGDLS, CDR2 YYNGEE. J gave up 10 bases and V 3 bases, and 0 bases lay outside the gene matches. The CDR3 runs to 12 residues. The whole variable domain, filled in from reference TRBV9 and TRBJ2-1, reads DSGVTQTPKHLITATGQRVTLRCSPRSGDLSVYWYQQSLDQGLQFLIQYYNGEERAKGNILERFSAQQFPDLHSELNLSSLELGDSALYFCASSGDRGEQFFGPGTRLTVL.

The chain links TRBV7-3 to TRBJ2-1; 9 nucleotides line up with TRBD2. V was clipped by 2 bases and J by 5 bases; unmatched bases: 4. Germline CDR1 and CDR2: SGHTA and FQGTGA. This CDR3 contains 15 residues. CDR3 sequence reads: CASSLAGGLNNEQFF. DNA of the CDR3: TGTGCCAGCAGCTTAGCGGGAGGGCTTAACAATGAGCAGTTCTTC. Variable domain in full (rest from reference TRBV7-3 and TRBJ2-1): GAGVSQTPSNKVTEKGKYVELRCDPISGHTALYWYRQSLGQGPEFLIYFQGTGAADDSGLPNDRFFAVRPEGSVSTLKIQRTERGDSAVYLCASSLAGGLNNEQFFGPGTRLTVL.

This chain connects TRBV5-1 to TRBJ2-1, with a weak D call TRBD2 (7 bases). Germline CDR1 is SGHRS and CDR2 is YFSETQ. This CDR3 comprises 16 residues. V was clipped by 6 bases and J by 3 bases, with 19 bases between them. CDR3 residues: CASTGVVAGDYNEQFF. CDR3 bases: TGCGCCAGCACAGGGGTTGTAGCGGGCGACTACAATGAGCAGTTCTTC.

The rearrangement uses TRBV2 and TRBJ2-7, with D perhaps matching TRBD2 (6 bases). The CDR3 has 14 residues. The V and J ends lost 5 bases and 2 bases respectively, with 13 bases between them. Germline assignment: CDR1 SNHLY and CDR2 FYNNEI. In nucleotides, the CDR3 is TGTGCCAGCAGTCCGCGGGAAGCAACCTACGAGCAGTACTTC. This translates into CASSPREATYEQYF.

The chain employs TRBV5-4 and TRBJ1-2; tentatively, D is TRBD1 (5 bases). Trimming removed 2 bases at V and 5 bases at J, with 10 bases between. The CDR3 is 13 residues long. Germline CDR1 SGHNT, CDR2 YYREEE (reference sequence). The CDR3 DNA is TGTGCCAGCAGCTTCCAGGGTGGGTATGGCTACACCTTC. It encodes CASSFQGGYGYTF.

The V and J genes are TRBV9 and TRBJ2-7; D call uncertain. The CDR3 spans 13 residues. The V end was cut by 0 bases, the J end by 3 bases, with 7 bases between. Germline values: CDR1 SGDLS, CDR2 YYNGEE. CDR3 loop: CASSVGSDYEQYF. Here the CDR3 DNA reads TGTGCCAGCAGCGTAGGGTCAGACTACGAGCAGTACTTC. The full variable domain, completed using reference TRBV9 and TRBJ2-7, is DSGVTQTPKHLITATGQRVTLRCSPRSGDLSVYWYQQSLDQGLQFLIQYYNGEERAKGNILERFSAQQFPDLHSELNLSSLELGDSALYFCASSVGSDYEQYFGPGTRLTVT.

This chain joins TRBV9 and TRBJ2-1; tentative D call: TRBD2 (7 bases). This CDR3 comprises 15 residues. Trimming shortened V by 3 bases and J by 5 bases, and 15 bases separated the two germline ends. The germline V gene has CDR1 SGDLS and CDR2 YYNGEE. Written as DNA, the CDR3 is TGTGCCAGCAGCGACTCCGGGGGGCTAAACAATGAGCAGTTCTTC. Translating gives CASSDSGGLNNEQFF. The variable domain in full, with the rest retrieved from reference TRBV9 and TRBJ2-1, is DSGVTQTPKHLITATGQRVTLRCSPRSGDLSVYWYQQSLDQGLQFLIQYYNGEERAKGNILERFSAQQFPDLHSELNLSSLELGDSALYFCASSDSGGLNNEQFFGPGTRLTVL.

The chain carries TRBV5-1 and TRBJ2-2, with D perhaps TRBD1 (5 bases). Germline values: CDR1 SGHRS, CDR2 YFSETQ. Trimming left V 0 bases short and J 0 bases short, with 15 bases between. This CDR3 is 18 amino acids long. The CDR3 region is CASSLEGVDWANTGELFF. The CDR3 nucleotides are TGCGCCAGCAGCTTGGAAGGGGTAGACTGGGCGAACACCGGGGAGCTGTTTTTT.

Written as DNA, the CDR3 is TGCGCCAGCAGCCGCCGAAGGGGGCAGGTCGAGCAGTACTTC. It translates to CASSRRRGQVEQYF. V and J are TRBV5-1 and TRBJ2-7; TRBD1 agrees at 7 bases. V shed 4 bases and J 6 bases; nucleotides not matched to a gene: 10. Germline V gene lookup returns CDR1 SGHRS and CDR2 YFSETQ. The length of the CDR3 is 14 residues.

The gene calls are TRBV4-1 and TRBJ2-3; D is perhaps TRBD1 (6 bases). The V gene lost 5 bases and the J gene lost 2 bases, with 14 bases spanning the gap. This CDR3 is 15 amino acids long. Germline CDR1 is MGHRA and CDR2 is YSYEKL. This CDR3 is CASSETGLNTDTQYF. The CDR3 DNA is TGCGCCAGCAGCGAGACAGGTCTTAACACAGATACGCAGTATTTT.

This rearrangement joins TRBV5-1 to TRBJ1-2; possible D gene TRBD1, 5 bases. V was pared by 0 bases and J by 6 bases, with 15 bases between. The CDR3 runs to 15 residues. Germline-derived CDR1 and CDR2 are SGHRS and YFSETQ. CDR3 in amino acids: CASSLGIRGGDGYTF. Here the CDR3 DNA reads TGCGCCAGCAGCTTGGGAATTAGGGGAGGGGATGGCTACACCTTC. The full variable domain, completed using reference TRBV5-1 and TRBJ1-2, is KAGVTQTPRYLIKTRGQQVTLSCSPISGHRSVSWYQQTPGQGLQFLFEYFSETQRNKGNFPGRFSGRQFSNSRSEMNVSTLELGDSALYLCASSLGIRGGDGYTFGSGTRLTVV.

The chain carries TRBV27 and TRBJ2-2, with D unclear. Germline CDR1 MNHEY, CDR2 SMNVEV (reference sequence). The CDR3 length is 14 residues. V gave up 3 bases and J gave up 5 bases, with 10 bases separating them. The CDR3 DNA sequence: TGTGCCAGCAGTTTTGGGCCCACAACCGGGGAGCTGTTTTTT. Encoded protein: CASSFGPTTGELFF.

V is TRBV9 and J is TRBJ2-7; 10 positions agree with TRBD1. CDR1 is SGDLS and CDR2 is YYNGEE in the germline V gene. Trimming took 5 bases from V and 7 from J; bases not matched to a gene: 12. This CDR3 spans 15 amino acids. For the CDR3, the DNA is TGTGCCAGCAGTGCCACCGGGACAGGGGCATTTGAGCAGTACTTC. This translates into CASSATGTGAFEQYF.

This clone was detected once. The chain has TRBV7-3 and TRBJ2-2, with D possibly matching TRBD1 (6 bases). V lost 4 bases, J lost 5 bases, and 14 bases lay in between. The length of the CDR3 is 15 residues. Germline V gene sequence: CDR1 SGHTA, CDR2 FQGTGA. CDR3 bases: TGTGCCAGCAGCTGGGGGCAGGGTACAACCGGGGAGCTGTTTTTT. Translating it yields CASSWGQGTTGELFF.